This T cell receptor beta chain emerged from a study of breast tumors, draining lymph nodes, adjacent tissues. There are many counts of this clonotype. Its specificity is not known. Broader study findings: That most tumor T cells come from lymph nodes remained unproven.

Axillary draining lymph nodes of breast cancer patients supplied the node samples. Germline-derived CDR1 and CDR2 are SGHKS and YYEKEE (reference sequence). Trimming cost V 2 bases and J 2 bases, with 18 bases left between them. There are 17 residues in the CDR3. TCRdb re-analysed the multiplex PCR reads in MiXCR, keeping a single row per CDR3 protein. Of approximately 280,000 distinct CDR3 sequences listed, about 33% were seen once; the top ten hold 0.85% to 1.3%. The sequenced sample was axillary lymph node tissue. This rearrangement joins TRBV5-5 to TRBJ2-3; the D gene is possibly TRBD2 (5 bases). The clonotype was recovered from a female donor with breast cancer. Some clones in this sample may be carry-over from other donors' samples. This CDR3 reads CASSLETTRVITDTQYF. CDR3 nucleotide sequence: TGTGCCAGCAGCTTAGAGACTACGAGGGTGATCACAGATACGCAGTATTTT.